The rows below give T cell receptor beta chains drawn from one sample of a study of blood T cell repertoires in COVID-19. Libraries were prepared by immunoSEQ multiplex PCR; TCRdb keeps only in-frame clonotypes and omits some of them. The sample yields around 99,000 clones, approximately 79% seen once. The source material was peripheral blood. Receptors originate from a woman older than 75 with active or convalescent COVID-19. Both conserved end residues are part of each CDR3. D genes are given only for firm matches.

v_gene,d_gene,CDR3aa
TRBV9,.,CASSAGTNEQYF
TRBV6-6,TRBD2,CASSSQLASSYNEQFF
TRBV4-1,.,CASSQGEVSTDTQYF
TRBV30,.,CAWNWAGPVNNSPLHF
TRBV27,TRBD2,CASSGREVSTDTQYF
TRBV28,TRBD1,CAGGTGGFNEQFF
TRBV27,TRBD1,CASSLTQGKDQPQHF
TRBV9,.,CASSPTESRRQYF
TRBV5-1,TRBD1,CASSSRDRGISTEAFF
TRBV29-1,TRBD1,CSVGDGQGAIEQYF
TRBV14,TRBD1,CASSRGQGGYEQYF
TRBV7-9,.,CASSFNRVEAFF
TRBV19,TRBD1,CATKQGTNEKLFF
TRBV10-3,.,CAITEGGIYTEAFF
TRBV30,.,CAWTRTGKNYGYTF
TRBV20-1,TRBD2,CSAEREETQYF
TRBV19,.,CASSELDHFPTDTQYF